The 31 T cell receptor beta chains below come from one sample, sequenced in a study of T cell changes during pregnancy in multiple sclerosis. Measured with immunoSEQ multiplex PCR; TCRdb has only the in-frame clones, and not every one. This sample has 40,000 to 45,000 clones, with approximately 90% found just once. The sequenced sample was CD8+ T cells from peripheral blood mononuclear cells, obtained after pregnancy. These receptor sequences come from a female donor in good health, enrolled as a control in a pregnancy study.

The chain is built from TRBV5-6 and TRBJ1-2; D is uncertain. CDR1 and CDR2 from the germline V gene are SGHDT and YYEEEE. Between the trimmed V and J ends, which lost 4 bases and 3 bases, there was a span of 13 bases. This CDR3 comprises 14 residues. The CDR3 sequence: CASSRDTSDYGYTF. DNA for the CDR3: TGTGCCAGCAGCCGAGACACCTCAGACTATGGCTACACCTTC.

The chain couples TRBV5-4 to TRBJ2-3; the D gene is possibly TRBD2 (6 bases). The CDR3 loop spans 17 amino acids. Per germline, CDR1 SGHNT and CDR2 YYREEE (reference sequence). With 4 bases removed from V and 0 bases from J, the gap between germline ends came to 18 bases. The CDR3 loop reads CASSDPTVGGSTDTQYF. CDR3 nucleotide sequence: TGTGCCAGCAGCGACCCAACAGTTGGGGGGAGCACAGATACGCAGTATTTT.

The V and J genes are TRBV27 and TRBJ1-2; tentatively, D is TRBD1 (6 bases). Between the trimmed V and J ends, which lost 5 bases and 2 bases, there was a span of 12 bases. Germline V gives CDR1 MNHEY, CDR2 SMNVEV (reference sequence). The CDR3 contains 14 residues. CDR3 in DNA: TGTGCCAGCAGTGCCCAACAGGGCAACTATGGCTACACCTTC. Amino acid sequence: CASSAQQGNYGYTF.

The rearrangement links TRBV7-2 to TRBJ2-7; TRBD1 agrees at 10 bases. In germline, CDR1 is SGHTA, CDR2 FQGNSA. CDR3 size: 14 residues. The junction had 6 bases not matched to a gene; V was cut back by 5 bases and J by 5 bases. CDR3 protein: CASSPRTGGNEQYF. The CDR3 nucleotides are TGTGCCAGCAGCCCGCGGACAGGGGGTAACGAGCAGTACTTC. Variable domain in full (rest from reference TRBV7-2 and TRBJ2-7): GAGVSQSPSNKVTEKGKDVELRCDPISGHTALYWYRQSLGQGLEFLIYFQGNSAPDKSGLPSDRFSAERTGGSVSTLTIQRTQQEDSAVYLCASSPRTGGNEQYFGPGTRLTVT.

This chain uses TRBV6-8 with TRBJ1-2, with D possibly being TRBD1 (5 bases). Trimming took off 6 bases at V and 8 bases at J, with 13 bases between the two ends. The CDR3 spans 12 residues. CDR1 MNHGY and CDR2 SAAAGT come from the germline V gene. The CDR3 sequence is CASSPPGWGYTF. The CDR3 bases are TGTGCCAGCAGCCCGCCAGGGTGGGGCTACACCTTC.

This chain joins TRBV2 and TRBJ2-4, with D maybe TRBD1 (6 bases). The CDR3 covers 18 residues. The germline CDR1 and CDR2 sequences are SNHLY and FYNNEI. Trimming shortened V by 5 bases and J by 0 bases, and 20 bases separated the two germline ends. The CDR3 reads CASSKQDQGMIAKNIQYF. The CDR3 DNA reads TGTGCCAGCAGTAAGCAGGATCAGGGGATGATAGCCAAAAACATTCAGTACTTC.

CDR3 in DNA: TGTGCCAGCAGTTTGGGACAAACAGGCTCTTCACCCCTCCACTTT. Translation gives CASSLGQTGSSPLHF. The V call is TRBV27, the J call TRBJ1-6, with D tentatively TRBD1 (6 bases). The germline CDR1 and CDR2 sequences are MNHEY and SMNVEV (reference sequence). V was cut by 3 bases and J by 9 bases, with 15 bases left in between. The CDR3 runs 15 residues.

This clone was observed a handful of times. Other DNA sequences in the sample encode the same CDR3. This chain connects TRBV7-9 to TRBJ1-1, with D possibly TRBD1 on 6 matching bases. Germline CDR1 is SEHNR and CDR2 is FQNEAQ (reference sequence). Trimming cost V 6 bases and J 1 base, with 9 bases left between them. This CDR3 spans 13 amino acids. The CDR3 nucleotides are TGTGCCAGCAGTCCACAGGGGAACACTGAAGCTTTCTTT. This sequence encodes CASSPQGNTEAFF.

The rearrangement links TRBV13 to TRBJ2-7; 9 bases map to TRBD2. This CDR3 spans 16 amino acids. Germline V gene data show CDR1 as PRHDT and CDR2 as FYEKMQ (reference sequence). The junction had 12 bases not matched to a gene; V was cut back by 7 bases and J by 2 bases. CDR3 in amino acids: CASNHVASGDPYEQYF. The DNA for the CDR3 is TGTGCCAGCAACCATGTGGCTAGCGGGGATCCCTACGAGCAGTACTTC.

Comments on this clone: The same CDR3 can be traced to other DNA sequences in this sample. The gene calls are TRBV4-3 and TRBJ1-3, with D uncertain. V shed 1 base and J shed 0 bases, with 13 bases lying between them. Per the germline V gene, CDR1 is LGHNA and CDR2 is YSLEER. This CDR3 region has 17 residues. CDR3 sequence: CASSQGEGIYSGNTIYF. The CDR3, as DNA: TGCGCCAGCAGCCAAGGAGAGGGAATCTACTCTGGAAACACCATATATTTT.

The V and J genes are TRBV6-1 and TRBJ2-7; 7 bases agree with TRBD2. Germline V gene sequence: CDR1 MNHNS, CDR2 SASEGT. V lost 2 bases and J lost 3; bases outside the gene matches: 10. CDR3 length equals 16 residues. Written as DNA, the CDR3 is TGTGCCAGCAGTGAATCGGGAGGTGGCAGTGGCTACGAGCAGTACTTC. Protein sequence: CASSESGGGSGYEQYF.

The chain is built from TRBV7-9 and TRBJ2-4; 11 bases line up with TRBD1. V lost 5 bases and J lost 9; bases outside the gene matches: 6. Germline V lookup: CDR1 SEHNR, CDR2 FQNEAQ (reference sequence). CDR3 length: 14 amino acids. The CDR3 bases are TGTGCCAGCAGCCATCGGGACAGGGGGATCATTCAGTACTTC. Translating gives CASSHRDRGIIQYF.

The table lists this clone with a count of one. V gene TRBV7-2 combines with J gene TRBJ2-2; 9 bases fit TRBD1. The CDR3 consists of 15 residues. The germline gives CDR1 SGHTA, CDR2 FQGNSA. The V gene end was trimmed by 3 bases and the J gene end by 7 bases; junction bases not matched to a gene: 6. The CDR3, as DNA: TGTGCCAGCAGCTTCCGGGACAGGGATAACGGGGAGCTGTTTTTT. Its protein product is CASSFRDRDNGELFF.

V is TRBV27 and J is TRBJ2-2, with D maybe TRBD1 (6 bases). This CDR3 region has 12 residues. Germline V gene lookup returns CDR1 MNHEY and CDR2 SMNVEV (reference sequence). Trimming cost V 8 bases and J 7 bases, with 11 bases left between them. This CDR3 is CASSGDIGELFF. CDR3 DNA: TGTGCCAGCTCAGGGGACATCGGGGAGCTGTTTTTT.

The V gene is TRBV4-1, the J gene TRBJ1-2; D is possibly TRBD1 (6 bases). From germline, CDR1 is MGHRA and CDR2 YSYEKL. This CDR3 region has 13 residues. Trimming removed 0 bases at V and 6 bases at J, with 8 bases between. The CDR3 nucleotides are TGCGCCAGCAGCCAAGAACCAGGGGATGGCTACACCTTC. Residues: CASSQEPGDGYTF.

This clone was seen only once. This sequence joins TRBV4-2 and TRBJ2-3; TRBD2 matches 10 bases. CDR1 is LGHNA and CDR2 is YNFKEQ in the germline V gene. This CDR3 contains 18 residues. V lost 5 bases, J lost 2 bases, and 13 bases stayed unmatched. The CDR3 loop reads CASSSRALTSGYTDTQYF. The CDR3, as DNA: TGTGCCAGCAGCTCAAGGGCTTTGACTAGCGGGTACACAGATACGCAGTATTTT.

This clone has only one observation. The rearrangement joins TRBV7-3 to TRBJ2-1; D is unclear. Germline lookup yields CDR1 SGHTA and CDR2 FQGTGA. CDR3 size: 15 residues. The V end lost 2 bases, the J end lost 4 bases, and 12 bases lay between the germline ends. CDR3 coding DNA: TGTGCCAGCAGCTTATCCGGTTCCCTTTACAATGAGCAGTTCTTC. It translates to CASSLSGSLYNEQFF.

The rearrangement links TRBV4-2 to TRBJ2-7; a possible D gene is TRBD2 (6 bases). The germline gives CDR1 LGHNA, CDR2 YNFKEQ. The CDR3 is 16 amino acids. V was cut by 4 bases and J by 2 bases, with 18 bases left in between. CDR3 sequence reads: CASSPAPFGGPYEQYF. For the CDR3, the DNA is TGTGCCAGCAGCCCCGCGCCTTTCGGGGGACCCTACGAGCAGTACTTC.

The chain has TRBV7-9 and TRBJ2-2; 7 nucleotides align to TRBD2. Germline V gives CDR1 SEHNR, CDR2 FQNEAQ (reference sequence). V shed 5 bases and J 5 bases; nucleotides not matched to a gene: 8. CDR3 length: 15 amino acids. The DNA of the CDR3 is TGTGCCAGCAGCGCCAGCGGGGTAGGGACCGGGGAGCTGTTTTTT. It yields the protein CASSASGVGTGELFF. Using reference TRBV7-9 and TRBJ2-2 for the parts outside the CDR3, the full variable domain is DTGVSQNPRHKITKRGQNVTFRCDPISEHNRLYWYRQTLGQGPEFLTYFQNEAQLEKSRLLSDRFSAERPKGSFSTLEIQRTEQGDSAMYLCASSASGVGTGELFFGEGSRLTVL.

V is TRBV4-2 and J is TRBJ2-3; D is undetermined. The V gene lost 4 bases and the J gene lost 5 bases, with 19 bases spanning the gap. Per germline, CDR1 LGHNA and CDR2 YNFKEQ. This CDR3 region has 16 residues. The CDR3 DNA follows: TGTGCCAGCAGCCCGACCCTTATGTTTTCGGGAGATACGCAGTATTTT. It translates to CASSPTLMFSGDTQYF.

The J gene is TRBJ2-2, the V gene TRBV18, with D maybe TRBD1 (5 bases). Trimming cost V 3 bases and J 2 bases, with 10 bases left between them. CDR1 and CDR2 from the germline V gene are KGHSH and LQKENI. This CDR3 has 15 residues. The CDR3 loop reads CASSPGQGNTGELFF. The CDR3 DNA is TGTGCCAGCTCACCCGGGCAGGGAAACACCGGGGAGCTGTTTTTT.

This rearrangement joins TRBV4-3 to TRBJ2-5; D call uncertain. Between the trimmed V and J ends, which lost 0 bases and 7 bases, there was a span of 9 bases. The CDR3 sequence is 13 residues long. Germline V CDR1 and CDR2: LGHNA, YSLEER. CDR3 coding DNA: TGCGCCAGCAGCCAAGAACAGATGGGGACCCAGTACTTC. This translates into CASSQEQMGTQYF.

CDR3 DNA sequence: TGCAGTGCTAGGCCCAGCTACGAGCAGTACTTC. Residues: CSARPSYEQYF. The chain joins TRBV20-1 to TRBJ2-7, with no clear D. Trimming shortened V by 3 bases and J by 3 bases, and 6 bases separated the two germline ends. CDR1 is DFQATT and CDR2 is SNEGSKA in the germline V gene (reference sequence). This CDR3 is 11 amino acids long.

CDR3 DNA: TGTGCCAGCAGCCGGGGACAGGGGGTGTACGAGCAGTACTTC. Amino acid sequence: CASSRGQGVYEQYF. V usage is TRBV7-2 and J usage is TRBJ2-7; TRBD1 matches 11 bases. CDR1 SGHTA and CDR2 FQGNSA come from the germline V gene. The CDR3 consists of 14 residues. The J segment lost 4 bases and the V segment lost 5 bases, leaving 4 bases of the junction unmatched.

The rearrangement links TRBV20-1 to TRBJ2-4; the D is unclear. This CDR3 contains 11 residues. The V gene lost 3 bases and the J gene lost 7 bases, with 7 bases spanning the gap. CDR1 and CDR2 from the germline V gene are DFQATT and SNEGSKA (reference sequence). Here the CDR3 reads CSARGRNIQYF. The CDR3 DNA follows: TGCAGTGCTAGGGGCCGGAACATTCAGTACTTC.

This chain links TRBV27 with TRBJ1-5, with D perhaps matching TRBD1 (5 bases). Germline CDR1 and CDR2: MNHEY and SMNVEV (reference sequence). The V and J ends lost 4 bases and 3 bases respectively, with 10 bases between them. The CDR3 has 14 residues. The CDR3 sequence is CASSSVRVNQPQHF. The DNA of the CDR3 is TGTGCCAGCAGTTCCGTCAGGGTCAATCAGCCCCAGCATTTT.

The chain carries TRBV25-1 and TRBJ1-2; D is possibly TRBD1 (5 bases). Trimming shortened V by 2 bases and J by 0 bases, and 7 bases separated the two germline ends. The CDR3 has 14 amino acids. Looked up from germline, CDR1 is MGHDK and CDR2 is SYGVNS. CDR3 coding DNA: TGTGCCAGCAGTGAAGCAGGGTCTAACTATGGCTACACCTTC. Translation: CASSEAGSNYGYTF.

The chain carries TRBV27 and TRBJ1-6; 10 positions match TRBD1. The CDR3 has 17 amino acids. From germline, CDR1 is MNHEY and CDR2 SMNVEV (reference sequence). Trimming at V came to 5 bases and at J to 9 bases, leaving 13 bases not matched to a gene. CDR3 amino acids: CASSKMTGGAIVSPLHF. The CDR3 DNA sequence: TGTGCCAGCAGTAAAATGACAGGGGGCGCGATCGTTTCACCCCTCCACTTT.

This chain joins TRBV5-1 and TRBJ1-2; D gene ambiguous. V was cut by 4 bases and J by 7 bases, with 14 bases left in between. Germline CDR1 reads SGHRS; CDR2 reads YFSETQ. The CDR3 spans 13 residues. In nucleotides, the CDR3 is TGCGCCAGCAGCCGCGGCATCGAGCTTGGCTACACCTTC. Translating gives CASSRGIELGYTF. The full variable domain, completed using reference TRBV5-1 and TRBJ1-2, is KAGVTQTPRYLIKTRGQQVTLSCSPISGHRSVSWYQQTPGQGLQFLFEYFSETQRNKGNFPGRFSGRQFSNSRSEMNVSTLELGDSALYLCASSRGIELGYTFGSGTRLTVV.

The J gene is TRBJ2-3, the V gene TRBV6-4; D is possibly TRBD2 (6 bases). The CDR3 has 15 amino acids. The germline V gene has CDR1 MRHNA and CDR2 SNTAGT. V lost 2 bases and J 1 base, leaving 10 bases between the germline ends. The CDR3 spells CASSDQRGGTDTQYF. The DNA for the CDR3 is TGTGCCAGCAGTGACCAGCGCGGGGGCACAGATACGCAGTATTTT.

J is TRBJ2-5 and V is TRBV6-5; tentative D call: TRBD2 (7 bases). This CDR3 is built from 16 residues. Germline values: CDR1 MNHEY, CDR2 SVGAGI. V lost 0 bases, J lost 7 bases, and 18 bases lay in between. The CDR3 here is CASSYSFRGAGGTQYF. In nucleotides, the CDR3 is TGTGCCAGCAGTTACTCCTTCCGGGGGGCAGGAGGGACCCAGTACTTC.